This passage covers 10 T cell receptor beta chains from one sample sequenced in a study of T cells after posttransplantation cyclophosphamide. Sequencing used immunoSEQ multiplex PCR; TCRdb keeps in-frame clones, though not all of them. The table shows tens of thousands of clones, with about 94% occurring only once. The source material was PBMCs. These receptors were taken from a woman between 25 and 40 years old in good health and a related stem cell transplant donor.

V and J are TRBV5-1 and TRBJ2-5, with 13 bases matching TRBD2. There are 16 residues in the CDR3. J lost 1 base, V lost 3 bases, and 3 bases had no gene match. Germline loops: CDR1 SGHRS, CDR2 YFSETQ. The CDR3 DNA follows: TGCGCCAGCAGCTCCGGACTAGCGGGGGCCCAAGAGACCCAGTACTTC. It yields the protein CASSSGLAGAQETQYF.

The chain combines TRBV5-1 with TRBJ2-7; 8 bases map to TRBD2. CDR1 SGHRS and CDR2 YFSETQ come from the germline V gene. The CDR3 contains 13 residues. Losses at the gene ends were 4 bases for V and 0 bases for J; bases not matched to a gene: 0. The chain's CDR3 is CASSLAGSYEQYF. CDR3 coding DNA: TGCGCCAGCAGCCTAGCGGGCTCCTACGAGCAGTACTTC.

J is TRBJ2-7 and V is TRBV6-1; 10 nucleotides agree with TRBD1. The germline V gene has CDR1 MNHNS and CDR2 SASEGT. V lost 1 base and J lost 2; bases outside the gene matches: 2. CDR3 size: 15 residues. This CDR3 reads CASSEEGTGAYEQYF. As DNA, the CDR3 is TGTGCCAGCAGTGAAGAGGGGACAGGGGCCTACGAGCAGTACTTC.

The rearrangement uses TRBV4-2 and TRBJ1-2, with D possibly matching TRBD1 (5 bases). CDR3 length: 17 amino acids. The V gene lost 0 bases and the J gene lost 0 bases, with 14 bases spanning the gap. Germline assignment: CDR1 LGHNA and CDR2 YNFKEQ. The CDR3 region is CASSQEVGQGANYGYTF. The DNA for the CDR3 is TGTGCCAGCAGCCAAGAAGTTGGACAAGGGGCTAACTATGGCTACACCTTC.

This chain joins TRBV4-3 and TRBJ2-2, with D possibly being TRBD1 (6 bases). The ends were cut back, 0 bases at V and 8 bases at J, with 7 bases in the middle. This CDR3 spans 13 amino acids. Germline V gene data show CDR1 as LGHNA and CDR2 as YSLEER. The CDR3 region is CASSQDQGGELFF. CDR3 DNA: TGCGCCAGCAGCCAAGATCAGGGGGGGGAGCTGTTTTTT.

The V and J genes are TRBV7-2 and TRBJ2-5; possibly TRBD1 for D (5 bases). This CDR3 region has 14 residues. V was cut by 2 bases and J by 4 bases, with 11 bases left in between. CDR1 and CDR2 from the germline V gene are SGHTA and FQGNSA. The CDR3 sequence is CASSLQGLSETQYF. The DNA of the CDR3 is TGTGCCAGCAGCTTACAGGGTTTGTCAGAGACCCAGTACTTC.

This clone has just one count. The chain carries TRBV7-8 and TRBJ2-7; D remains unclear. The CDR3 consists of 12 residues. V was clipped by 1 base and J by 4 bases, with 5 bases between them. Germline assignment: CDR1 SGHVS and CDR2 FQNEAQ. CDR3 sequence: CASSLDLYEQYF. CDR3 DNA sequence: TGTGCCAGCAGCTTAGATCTTTACGAGCAGTACTTC.

The V and J genes are TRBV5-1 and TRBJ2-5, with D tentatively TRBD2 (5 bases). With 3 bases removed from V and 4 bases from J, the gap between germline ends came to 13 bases. CDR1 and CDR2 (germline): SGHRS, YFSETQ. The CDR3 runs to 14 residues. The CDR3 sequence: CASSSRRTGETQYF. The DNA for the CDR3 is TGCGCCAGCAGCTCCCGGAGGACCGGAGAGACCCAGTACTTC.

The chain couples TRBV7-8 to TRBJ1-2, with TRBD1 identical over 8 bases. The CDR3 is 13 amino acids. Germline V lookup: CDR1 SGHVS, CDR2 FQNEAQ. V lost 1 base and J lost 6; bases outside the gene matches: 1. For the CDR3, the DNA is TGTGCCAGCAGCTTAGGGACAGGGAATGGCTACACCTTC. This encodes CASSLGTGNGYTF. The whole variable domain, remainder taken from reference TRBV7-8 and TRBJ1-2, is GAGVSQSPRYKVAKRGQDVALRCDPISGHVSLFWYQQALGQGPEFLTYFQNEAQLDKSGLPSDRFFAERPEGSVSTLKIQRTQQEDSAVYLCASSLGTGNGYTFGSGTRLTVV.

Only a few counts were recorded for this clone. V usage is TRBV5-1 and J usage is TRBJ1-6; TRBD1 is a possible D gene (6 bases). The CDR3 spans 17 residues. Trimming removed 0 bases at V and 0 bases at J, with 10 bases between. The germline V gene encodes CDR1 SGHRS and CDR2 YFSETQ. In DNA form, the CDR3 reads TGCGCCAGCAGCTTGGAGGGGGGTTACTCCTATAATTCACCCCTCCACTTT. Its protein is CASSLEGGYSYNSPLHF.